This T cell receptor beta chain was sequenced during a study of cytomegalovirus exposure and HLA in healthy donors. Using immunoSEQ multiplex PCR, the repertoire was profiled, and TCRdb retains in-frame clones only, with some absent. Here the sample spans roughly 180,000 clones, about 89% being singletons. The V end lost 2 bases, the J end lost 4 bases, and 8 bases lay between the germline ends. The CDR3 is 13 amino acids. From germline, CDR1 is KGHSH and CDR2 LQKENI. With regard to this clone: The identical CDR3 is also encoded by other nucleotide sequences in the sample.

The TCR comes from a young man in good health and CMV-seropositive. The material sequenced was PBMCs. The V call is TRBV18, the J call TRBJ2-5; D unclear. The chain's CDR3 is CASSPGLRETQYF. The CDR3 DNA is TGTGCCAGCTCACCAGGGTTGCGAGAGACCCAGTACTTC.